Given below is one TCR beta chain in context. The antigen remains unidentified. The table came from immunoSEQ multiplex PCR; TCRdb's copy has only in-frame clones and leaves some out. The sample holds 80,000 to 95,000 clones, 88% seen once. This sample stems from a study of T cell responses to AZD1222 COVID-19 vaccine. This CDR3 contains 18 residues. J gave up 0 bases and V 5 bases, and 12 bases lay outside the gene matches. CDR1 and CDR2 from the germline V gene are SGHAT and FQNNGV. Points from the study as a whole: It was only after the peak T cell response that any repertoires were sampled. Baseline antibody screening turned up just a handful of seropositive AZD1222 recipients.

The source was peripheral blood, collected on day 0 of MenACWY control vaccination. The genes are TRBV11-2 and TRBJ1-1; 10 nucleotides align to TRBD1. The origin of this receptor is an adult in good health. The CDR3 nucleotides read TGTGCCAGCAGCCGTGGAAAAAGGACAGGGGGAATGAACACTGAAGCTTTCTTT. Translated: CASSRGKRTGGMNTEAFF. Variable domain in full (rest from reference TRBV11-2 and TRBJ1-1): EAGVAQSPRYKIIEKRQSVAFWCNPISGHATLYWYQQILGQGPKLLIQFQNNGVVDDSQLPKDRFSAERLKGVDSTLKIQPAKLEDSAVYLCASSRGKRTGGMNTEAFFGQGTRLTVV.